These 11 T cell receptor beta chains share one sample of origin, sequenced in a study of CXCR3-negative and CXCR3-positive naive CD8 T cells. General study points: Comparison of naive cells showed more hydrophobic TRB CDR3s in CXCR3-positive than in CXCR3-negative naive cells.

Their antigens remain unidentified. Libraries of TRB cDNA were made by 5' RACE and carried UMIs. Using the 5' RACE reads, TCRdb records one entry per CDR3 protein without DNA. This table holds roughly 61,000 distinct CDR3 sequences. Sample: naive CXCR3+ CD8+ T cells from blood. The subset denotes: CD45RO-CCR7+CD27+CD95- naive CD8+ T cells expressing CXCR3 (TNR3+). All receptors derive from a human donor in good health. Some clones in this sample may be carry-over from other donors' samples.

The chain employs TRBV7-2 and TRBJ2-1; with no DNA, the TCRdb D assignment of TRBD2 cannot be verified. Germline V gene lookup returns CDR1 SGHTA and CDR2 FQGNSA. The CDR3 has 16 amino acids. The CDR3 sequence: CASSPVAGGKYNEQFF.

Frequency places this clonotype as medium-sized. This chain joins TRBV13 and TRBJ2-7. CDR1 is PRHDT and CDR2 is FYEKMQ in the germline V gene (reference sequence). The CDR3 consists of 13 residues. The chain's CDR3 is CASSLGSSYEQYF.

This chain uses TRBV6-2 or TRBV6-3 with TRBJ2-7; TCRdb returns TRBD1, unconfirmable since there is no DNA. The germline gives CDR1 MNHEY, CDR2 SVGEGT. CDR3 size: 12 residues. The CDR3 here is CASSHPGLEQYF.

This chain joins TRBV11-2 and TRBJ1-2; TCRdb's D gene call, TRBD1, goes unchecked for lack of DNA. Germline V gene lookup returns CDR1 SGHAT and CDR2 FQNNGV. The CDR3 sequence is 14 residues long. The CDR3 loop is CASSLGQANYGYTF. The full variable domain, rest sourced from reference TRBV11-2 and TRBJ1-2, is EAGVAQSPRYKIIEKRQSVAFWCNPISGHATLYWYQQILGQGPKLLIQFQNNGVVDDSQLPKDRFSAERLKGVDSTLKIQPAKLEDSAVYLCASSLGQANYGYTFGSGTRLTVV.

CDR3 in amino acids: CASSQDPGLNTEAFF. The chain uses TRBV4-3 and TRBJ1-1. Germline V gives CDR1 LGHNA, CDR2 YSLEER. The CDR3 sequence is 15 residues long.

The chain carries TRBV11-1 and TRBJ1-1; TCRdb lists TRBD1, though no DNA is available to test this call. Germline CDR1 SGHAT, CDR2 FQDESV (reference sequence). The CDR3 is 17 residues long. CDR3 residues: CASSLYPYRATNTEAFF.

The chain uses TRBV4-3 and TRBJ1-3. CDR1 and CDR2 from the germline V gene are LGHNA and YSLEER. This CDR3 has 16 amino acids. The CDR3 loop reads CASSQEEGLGGNTIYF.

The chain links TRBV29-1 to TRBJ1-2. Germline-derived CDR1 and CDR2 are SQVTM and ANQGSEA. This CDR3 comprises 14 residues. CDR3 amino acids: CSVEDRADNYGYTF.

V and J are TRBV5-1 and TRBJ2-7; the TCRdb D gene call, TRBD1, has no DNA to confirm it. The CDR3 has 14 amino acids. The germline gives CDR1 SGHRS, CDR2 YFSETQ. The CDR3: CASSLAGQEYEQYF.

The rearrangement uses TRBV29-1 and TRBJ2-5; TCRdb proposes TRBD2, but this gene call is untestable without DNA. Germline CDR1 and CDR2: SQVTM and ANQGSEA. The CDR3 sequence is 12 residues long. This chain's CDR3 is CSVGGVGETQYF.

The chain couples TRBV7-9 to TRBJ2-1. The CDR3 runs to 15 residues. The germline CDR1 and CDR2 sequences are SEHNR and FQNEAQ (reference sequence). CDR3 sequence reads: CASSLTQAVYNEQFF. Complete variable domain (other parts from reference TRBV7-9 and TRBJ2-1): DTGVSQNPRHKITKRGQNVTFRCDPISEHNRLYWYRQTLGQGPEFLTYFQNEAQLEKSRLLSDRFSAERPKGSFSTLEIQRTEQGDSAMYLCASSLTQAVYNEQFFGPGTRLTVL.